A selection of T cell receptor beta chains follows, all from one sample in a study of response to subunit inactivated influenza vaccine. TCRdb ran MiXCR on the RT-PCR reads and lists one entry per CDR3 protein. In the table there are 500,000 to 600,000 distinct CDR3 sequences, roughly 8.2% of which are singletons. This material consisted of PBMCs from blood, taken roughly 24 months after vaccination. The receptors were gathered from a man between 45 and 75 years old who received an inactivated influenza vaccine. The CDR3 runs from the conserved cysteine through the conserved F or W. D genes are given only for firm matches. Clone size, where shown, is once, few, many, or a class for clones that have expanded.

d_gene: .; abundance: .; j_gene: TRBJ2-7; v_gene: TRBV12-3/TRBV12-4; CDR3aa: CAPEAQGRYEQYF; CDR3nt: TGTGCCCCGGAGGCGCAGGGCAGGTACGAGCAGTACTTC
d_gene: .; abundance: many; j_gene: TRBJ2-7; v_gene: TRBV28; CDR3aa: CASRSLRDTSYEQYF; CDR3nt: TGTGCCAGCAGATCTCTACGGGACACTAGCTACGAGCAGTACTTC
d_gene: .; abundance: many; j_gene: TRBJ1-2; v_gene: TRBV3-1; CDR3aa: CASSQPGRGHAYGYTF; CDR3nt: TGTGCCAGCAGCCAACCCGGCAGGGGCCATGCCTATGGCTACACCTTC
d_gene: .; abundance: many; j_gene: TRBJ2-2; v_gene: TRBV6-6; CDR3aa: CASTLSGGELFF; CDR3nt: TGTGCCAGCACCTTATCCGGCGGGGAGCTGTTTTTT
d_gene: .; abundance: many; j_gene: TRBJ2-2; v_gene: TRBV20-1; CDR3aa: CSARSDSPNTGELFF; CDR3nt: TGCAGTGCTAGGTCGGACAGCCCGAACACCGGGGAGCTGTTTTTT
d_gene: .; abundance: .; j_gene: TRBJ1-1; v_gene: TRBV4-1; CDR3aa: CASSPIRGGKTEAFF; CDR3nt: TGCGCCAGCAGCCCGATAAGGGGGGGGAAAACTGAAGCTTTCTTT
d_gene: TRBD1; abundance: .; j_gene: TRBJ2-7; v_gene: TRBV6-2/TRBV6-3; CDR3aa: CASSLDRGRSIWSYEQYF; CDR3nt: TGTGCCAGCAGCCTAGACAGGGGGCGGTCTATCTGGTCCTACGAGCAGTACTTC
d_gene: .; abundance: few; j_gene: TRBJ1-2; v_gene: TRBV6-2/TRBV6-3; CDR3aa: CASSSNWGYTF; CDR3nt: TGTGCCAGCAGTTCTAACTGGGGCTACACCTTC
d_gene: TRBD2; abundance: .; j_gene: TRBJ2-1; v_gene: TRBV24-1; CDR3aa: CATSEPTSGSYNEQFF; CDR3nt: TGTGCCACCAGTGAACCGACTAGCGGGAGTTACAATGAGCAGTTCTTC
d_gene: .; abundance: many; j_gene: TRBJ1-6; v_gene: TRBV4-3; CDR3aa: CASSPTWRTSPLHF; CDR3nt: TGCGCCAGCAGTCCAACTTGGAGAACTTCACCCCTCCACTTT
d_gene: TRBD1; abundance: .; j_gene: TRBJ1-2; v_gene: TRBV20-1; CDR3aa: CSAWDPGQGYGYTF; CDR3nt: TGCAGTGCATGGGATCCGGGACAGGGCTATGGCTACACCTTC
d_gene: .; abundance: .; j_gene: TRBJ2-3; v_gene: TRBV20-1; CDR3aa: CSAIPPVVVGTYTQYF; CDR3nt: TGCAGTGCTATCCCCCCGGTGGTTGTCGGGACATATACGCAGTATTTT
d_gene: .; abundance: .; j_gene: TRBJ2-7; v_gene: TRBV9; CDR3aa: CASSVSGDEAYEQYF; CDR3nt: TGTGCCAGCAGCGTAAGTGGAGACGAGGCCTACGAGCAGTACTTC
d_gene: TRBD2; abundance: few; j_gene: TRBJ2-1; v_gene: TRBV29-1; CDR3aa: CSVETKRDLYNEQFF; CDR3nt: TGCAGCGTTGAAACAAAGCGGGACCTATACAATGAGCAGTTCTTC
d_gene: .; abundance: few; j_gene: TRBJ2-7; v_gene: TRBV4-2; CDR3aa: CASSQGQPSYEQYF; CDR3nt: TGTGCCAGCAGCCAAGGACAGCCCTCCTACGAGCAGTACTTC
d_gene: .; abundance: many; j_gene: TRBJ2-1; v_gene: TRBV12-3/TRBV12-4; CDR3aa: CASSLQGPFNEQFF; CDR3nt: TGTGCCAGCAGCCTACAGGGCCCCTTCAATGAGCAGTTCTTC
d_gene: .; abundance: few; j_gene: TRBJ1-1; v_gene: TRBV6-2/TRBV6-3; CDR3aa: CASSYGKHTEAFF; CDR3nt: TGTGCCAGCAGTTATGGGAAGCACACTGAAGCTTTCTTT
d_gene: .; abundance: many; j_gene: TRBJ2-1; v_gene: TRBV7-9; CDR3aa: CASSLGLPGLAHNEQFF; CDR3nt: TGTGCCAGCAGTTTAGGCCTACCGGGACTGGCCCACAATGAGCAGTTCTTC
d_gene: TRBD2; abundance: many; j_gene: TRBJ2-1; v_gene: TRBV3-1; CDR3aa: CASSQQWTSGRANEQFF; CDR3nt: TGTGCCAGCAGCCAACAATGGACTAGCGGGAGGGCCAATGAGCAGTTCTTC
d_gene: .; abundance: many; j_gene: TRBJ1-4; v_gene: TRBV7-8; CDR3aa: CATSGATNEKLFF; CDR3nt: TGTGCCACCTCGGGTGCAACTAATGAAAAACTGTTTTTT
d_gene: TRBD2; abundance: few; j_gene: TRBJ2-7; v_gene: TRBV6-1; CDR3aa: CASSEGLATSYEQYF; CDR3nt: TGTGCCAGCAGTGAGGGACTAGCGACCTCCTACGAGCAGTACTTC
d_gene: .; abundance: many; j_gene: TRBJ2-5; v_gene: TRBV25-1; CDR3aa: CASSEYGQETQYF; CDR3nt: TGTGCCAGCAGTGAATATGGTCAAGAGACCCAGTACTTC
d_gene: .; abundance: many; j_gene: TRBJ1-1; v_gene: TRBV7-9; CDR3aa: CASSLVVSDENTEAFF; CDR3nt: TGTGCCAGCAGCTTAGTAGTGTCCGATGAGAACACTGAAGCTTTCTTT
d_gene: TRBD1; abundance: .; j_gene: TRBJ2-1; v_gene: TRBV7-8; CDR3aa: CASSLVPGTGGNEQFF; CDR3nt: TGTGCCAGCAGCTTAGTTCCGGGGACAGGGGGCAATGAGCAGTTCTTC
d_gene: .; abundance: many; j_gene: TRBJ1-5; v_gene: TRBV7-2; CDR3aa: CASSLGDKDQPQHF; CDR3nt: TGTGCCAGCAGCTTAGGGGACAAGGATCAGCCCCAGCATTTT
d_gene: TRBD1; abundance: few; j_gene: TRBJ1-1; v_gene: TRBV5-1; CDR3aa: CASSFLGTGEGTEAFF; CDR3nt: TGCGCCAGCAGCTTCCTCGGGACAGGGGAAGGTACTGAAGCTTTCTTT
d_gene: .; abundance: many; j_gene: TRBJ1-1; v_gene: TRBV25-1; CDR3aa: CASSVTGRTEAFF; CDR3nt: TGTGCCAGCAGTGTGACAGGTCGCACTGAAGCTTTCTTT
d_gene: .; abundance: .; j_gene: TRBJ2-3; v_gene: TRBV5-6; CDR3aa: CASSLELATDTQYF; CDR3nt: TGTGCCAGCAGCTTGGAGCTAGCAACAGATACGCAGTATTTT
d_gene: TRBD1; abundance: few; j_gene: TRBJ2-7; v_gene: TRBV6-2/TRBV6-3; CDR3aa: CASSFDRGQQYF; CDR3nt: TGTGCCAGCAGCTTCGACAGGGGCCAGCAGTACTTC
d_gene: .; abundance: .; j_gene: TRBJ1-1; v_gene: TRBV15; CDR3aa: CATSRGLGVSTEAFF; CDR3nt: TGTGCCACCAGCAGAGGCCTTGGGGTATCCACTGAAGCTTTCTTT
d_gene: TRBD1; abundance: many; j_gene: TRBJ1-1; v_gene: TRBV4-2; CDR3aa: CASSQETGSAEAFF; CDR3nt: TGTGCCAGCAGCCAAGAGACAGGGTCGGCTGAAGCTTTCTTT
d_gene: .; abundance: many; j_gene: TRBJ1-2; v_gene: TRBV20-1; CDR3aa: CSAKGGTNYGYTF; CDR3nt: TGCAGTGCCAAAGGAGGTACTAACTATGGCTACACCTTC
d_gene: .; abundance: .; j_gene: TRBJ2-1; v_gene: TRBV7-9; CDR3aa: CASSLKQGYNEQFF; CDR3nt: TGTGCCAGCAGCTTAAAACAGGGCTACAATGAGCAGTTCTTC
d_gene: .; abundance: many; j_gene: TRBJ2-7; v_gene: TRBV12-3/TRBV12-4; CDR3aa: CASSFRSQGMYEQYF; CDR3nt: TGTGCCAGCAGTTTCAGAAGTCAGGGGATGTACGAGCAGTACTTC
d_gene: TRBD1; abundance: .; j_gene: TRBJ2-2; v_gene: TRBV7-2; CDR3aa: CASSMTGVNTGELFF; CDR3nt: TGTGCCAGCAGTATGACAGGGGTGAACACCGGGGAGCTGTTTTTT